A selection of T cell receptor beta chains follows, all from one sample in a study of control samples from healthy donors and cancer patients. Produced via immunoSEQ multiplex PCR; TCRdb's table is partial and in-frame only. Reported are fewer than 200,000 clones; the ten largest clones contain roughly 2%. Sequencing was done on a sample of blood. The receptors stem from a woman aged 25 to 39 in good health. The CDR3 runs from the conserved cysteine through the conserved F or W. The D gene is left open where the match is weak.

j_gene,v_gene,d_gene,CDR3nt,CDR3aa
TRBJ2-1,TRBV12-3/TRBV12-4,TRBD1,TGTGCCAGCAACTACCAGGGGGTGGGTGGGTTCTTC,CASNYQGVGGFF
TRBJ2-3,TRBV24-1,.,TGTGCCACCAGTGATTCAGAGCGGGTCGCGGGTACGCAGTATTTT,CATSDSERVAGTQYF
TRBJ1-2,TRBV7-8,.,TGTGCCAGCAGCTTAGCGGGGGGCAGGGAGGGAGCTGGCTATGGCTACACCTTC,CASSLAGGREGAGYGYTF
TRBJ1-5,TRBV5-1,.,TGCGCCAGCAGCTCCCAGGGGTCCCCCTACAATCAGCCCCAGCATTTT,CASSSQGSPYNQPQHF
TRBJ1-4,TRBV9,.,TGTGCCAGCAGCGTAGAGGGAGGCACAACTAATGAAAAACTGTTTTTT,CASSVEGGTTNEKLFF
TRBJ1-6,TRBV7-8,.,TGTGCCAGCAGCTCCTCCCGAGGGTTTTCCTATAATTCACCCCTCCACTTT,CASSSSRGFSYNSPLHF
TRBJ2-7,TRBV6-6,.,TGTGCCAGCAGCGGTAAGGGGCGTTTCGGCGAGCAGTACTTC,CASSGKGRFGEQYF
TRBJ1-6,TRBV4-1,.,TGCGCCAGCAGCCAAGCAACCAGGGGTGGGAATTCACCCCTCCACTTT,CASSQATRGGNSPLHF
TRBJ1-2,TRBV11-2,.,TGTGCCAGCAGCTTAGTCGCCACCTATGGCTACACCTTC,CASSLVATYGYTF
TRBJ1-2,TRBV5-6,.,TGTGCCAGCAGCTTGGGTGTAGCCCCTACTCTTGGCTACACCTTC,CASSLGVAPTLGYTF
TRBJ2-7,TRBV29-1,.,TGCAGCGTGCGGGAACAGACGTTTACCTACGAGCAGTACTTC,CSVREQTFTYEQYF